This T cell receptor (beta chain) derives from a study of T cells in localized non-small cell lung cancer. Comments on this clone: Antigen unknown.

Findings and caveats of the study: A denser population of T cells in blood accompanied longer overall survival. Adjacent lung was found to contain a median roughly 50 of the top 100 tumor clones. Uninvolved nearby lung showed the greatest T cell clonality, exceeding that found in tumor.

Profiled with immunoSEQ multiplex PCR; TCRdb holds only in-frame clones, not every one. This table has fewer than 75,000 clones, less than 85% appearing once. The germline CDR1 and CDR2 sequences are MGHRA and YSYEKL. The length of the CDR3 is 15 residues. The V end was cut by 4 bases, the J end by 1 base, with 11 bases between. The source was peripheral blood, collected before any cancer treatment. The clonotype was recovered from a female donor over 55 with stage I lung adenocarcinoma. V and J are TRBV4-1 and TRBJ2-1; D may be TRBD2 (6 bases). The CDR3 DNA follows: TGCGCCAGCAGCCGGGGTGGGGGGTCCTACAATGAGCAGTTCTTC. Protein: CASSRGGGSYNEQFF.